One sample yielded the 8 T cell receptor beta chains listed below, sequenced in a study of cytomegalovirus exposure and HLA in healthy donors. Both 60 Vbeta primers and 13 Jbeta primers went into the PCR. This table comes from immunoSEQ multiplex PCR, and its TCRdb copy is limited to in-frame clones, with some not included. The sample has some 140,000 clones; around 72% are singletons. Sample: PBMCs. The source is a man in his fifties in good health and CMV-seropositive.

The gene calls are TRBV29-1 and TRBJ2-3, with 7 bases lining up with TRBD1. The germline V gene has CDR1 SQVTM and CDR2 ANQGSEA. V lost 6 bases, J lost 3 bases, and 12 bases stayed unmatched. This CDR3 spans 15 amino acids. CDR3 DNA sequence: TGCAGCGTCGCCACCTCTTCACAGGGGACAGATACGCAGTATTTT. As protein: CSVATSSQGTDTQYF.

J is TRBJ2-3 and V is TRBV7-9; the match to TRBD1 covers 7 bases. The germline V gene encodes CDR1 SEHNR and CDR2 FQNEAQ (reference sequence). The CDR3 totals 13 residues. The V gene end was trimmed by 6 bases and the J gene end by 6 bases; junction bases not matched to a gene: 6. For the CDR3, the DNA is TGTGCCAGCAGGCCTACAGGGGTGGATACGCAGTATTTT. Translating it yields CASRPTGVDTQYF.

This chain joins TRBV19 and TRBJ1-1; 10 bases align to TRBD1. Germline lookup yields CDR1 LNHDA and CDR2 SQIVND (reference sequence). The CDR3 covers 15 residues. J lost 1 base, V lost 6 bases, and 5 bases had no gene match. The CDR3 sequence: CASSKGQGGNTEAFF. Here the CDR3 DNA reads TGTGCCAGTAGCAAAGGACAGGGGGGGAACACTGAAGCTTTCTTT. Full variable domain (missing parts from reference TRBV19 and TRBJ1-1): DGGITQSPKYLFRKEGQNVTLSCEQNLNHDAMYWYRQDPGQGLRLIYYSQIVNDFQKGDIAEGYSVSREKKESFPLTVTSAQKNPTAFYLCASSKGQGGNTEAFFGQGTRLTVV.

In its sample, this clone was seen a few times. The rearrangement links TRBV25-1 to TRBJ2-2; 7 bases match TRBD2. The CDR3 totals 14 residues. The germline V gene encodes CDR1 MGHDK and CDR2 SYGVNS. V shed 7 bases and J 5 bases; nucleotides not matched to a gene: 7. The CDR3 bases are TGTGCCAGCAACGGACTAGGGTCAACCGGGGAGCTGTTTTTT. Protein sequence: CASNGLGSTGELFF. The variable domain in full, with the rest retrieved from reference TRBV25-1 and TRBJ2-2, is EADIYQTPRYLVIGTGKKITLECSQTMGHDKMYWYQQDPGMELHLIHYSYGVNSTEKGDLSSESTVSRIRTEHFPLTLESARPSHTSQYLCASNGLGSTGELFFGEGSRLTVL.

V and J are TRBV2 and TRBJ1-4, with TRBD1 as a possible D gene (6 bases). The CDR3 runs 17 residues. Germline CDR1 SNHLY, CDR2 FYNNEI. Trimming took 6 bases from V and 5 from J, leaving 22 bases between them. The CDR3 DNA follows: TGTGCCAGCAGGGACGGGGGGCGAGGATTGGGCAATGAAAAACTGTTTTTT. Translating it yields CASRDGGRGLGNEKLFF.

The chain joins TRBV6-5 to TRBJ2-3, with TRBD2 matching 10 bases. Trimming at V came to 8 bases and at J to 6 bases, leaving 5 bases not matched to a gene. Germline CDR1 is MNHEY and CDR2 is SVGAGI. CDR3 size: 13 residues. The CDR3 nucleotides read TGTGCCAGCGGAGTTAGCGGGAGGGATACGCAGTATTTT. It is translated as CASGVSGRDTQYF.

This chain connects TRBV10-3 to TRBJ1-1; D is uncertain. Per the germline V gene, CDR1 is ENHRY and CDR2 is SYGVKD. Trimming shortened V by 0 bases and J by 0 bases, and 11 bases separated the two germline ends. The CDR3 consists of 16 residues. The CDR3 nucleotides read TGTGCCATCAGTGAGTCGATGCGGGGAATGAACACTGAAGCTTTCTTT. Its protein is CAISESMRGMNTEAFF.

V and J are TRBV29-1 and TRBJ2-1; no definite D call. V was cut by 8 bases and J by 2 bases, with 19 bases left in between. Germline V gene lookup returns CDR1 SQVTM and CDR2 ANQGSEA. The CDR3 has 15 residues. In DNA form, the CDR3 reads TGCAGCTTTCTTGAGGATATCGGAACCTACAATGAGCAGTTCTTC. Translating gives CSFLEDIGTYNEQFF.